This T cell receptor beta chain is drawn from a study of technical replicates of blood from several donors. Some clones are missing from TCRdb's copy, which holds only in-frame ones; the method was immunoSEQ multiplex PCR. This sample has 80,000 to 100,000 clones, with approximately 95% found just once. This CDR3 comprises 14 residues. The J segment lost 0 bases and the V segment lost 6 bases, leaving 3 bases of the junction unmatched. In germline, CDR1 is SNHLY, CDR2 FYNNEI. J is TRBJ2-3 and V is TRBV2, with 7 nucleotides matching TRBD2. Material: T cells isolated from PBMCs. The receptor's source is a human donor in good health. CDR3 sequence: CASRPGGSTDTQYF. In DNA, the CDR3 is TGTGCCAGCAGGCCGGGGGGTAGCACAGATACGCAGTATTTT.